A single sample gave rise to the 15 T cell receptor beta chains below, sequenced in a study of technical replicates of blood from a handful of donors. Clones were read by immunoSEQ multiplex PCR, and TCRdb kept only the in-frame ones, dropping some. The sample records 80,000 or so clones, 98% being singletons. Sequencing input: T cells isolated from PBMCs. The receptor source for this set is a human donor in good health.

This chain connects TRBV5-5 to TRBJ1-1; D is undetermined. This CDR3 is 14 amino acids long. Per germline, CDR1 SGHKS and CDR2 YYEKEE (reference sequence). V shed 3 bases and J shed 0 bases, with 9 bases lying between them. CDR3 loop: CASSSRVMNTEAFF. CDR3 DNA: TGTGCCAGCAGCTCCCGGGTGATGAACACTGAAGCTTTCTTT.

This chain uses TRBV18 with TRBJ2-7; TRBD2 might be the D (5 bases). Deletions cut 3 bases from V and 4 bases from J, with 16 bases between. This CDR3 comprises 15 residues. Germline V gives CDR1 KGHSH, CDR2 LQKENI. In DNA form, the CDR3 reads TGTGCCAGCTCACCGTCACAACTAGTCGCGTACGAGCAGTACTTC. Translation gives CASSPSQLVAYEQYF.

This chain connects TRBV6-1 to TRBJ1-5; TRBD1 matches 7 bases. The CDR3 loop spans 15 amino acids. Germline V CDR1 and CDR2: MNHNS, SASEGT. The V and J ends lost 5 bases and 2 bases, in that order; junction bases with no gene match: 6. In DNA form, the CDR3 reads TGTGCCAGCAGTCAGGGGGATAAGGGCAATCAGCCCCAGCATTTT. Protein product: CASSQGDKGNQPQHF.

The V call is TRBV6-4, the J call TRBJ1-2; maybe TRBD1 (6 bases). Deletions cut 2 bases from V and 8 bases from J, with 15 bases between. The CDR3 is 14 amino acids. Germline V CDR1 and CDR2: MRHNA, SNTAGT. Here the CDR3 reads CASSDRSDSIGYTF. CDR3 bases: TGTGCCAGCAGTGACCGATCGGACAGTATCGGCTACACCTTC.

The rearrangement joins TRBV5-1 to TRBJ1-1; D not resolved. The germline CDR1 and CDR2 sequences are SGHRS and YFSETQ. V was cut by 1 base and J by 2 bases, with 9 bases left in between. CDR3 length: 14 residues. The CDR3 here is CASSLSSPNTEAFF. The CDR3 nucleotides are TGCGCCAGCAGCTTGTCCAGTCCAAACACTGAAGCTTTCTTT.

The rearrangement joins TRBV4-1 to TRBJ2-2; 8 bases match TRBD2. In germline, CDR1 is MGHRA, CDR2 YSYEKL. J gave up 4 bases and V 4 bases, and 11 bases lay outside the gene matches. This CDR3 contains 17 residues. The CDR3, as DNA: TGCGCCAGCAGCCGAGTGCGGGGGGATCCCCCCACCGGGGAGCTGTTTTTT. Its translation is CASSRVRGDPPTGELFF.

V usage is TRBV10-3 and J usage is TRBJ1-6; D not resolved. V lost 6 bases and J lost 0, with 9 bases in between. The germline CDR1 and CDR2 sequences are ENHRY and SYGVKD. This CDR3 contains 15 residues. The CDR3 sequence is CAIRRESSYNSPLHF. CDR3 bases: TGTGCCATCAGAAGGGAGAGCTCCTATAATTCACCCCTCCACTTT.

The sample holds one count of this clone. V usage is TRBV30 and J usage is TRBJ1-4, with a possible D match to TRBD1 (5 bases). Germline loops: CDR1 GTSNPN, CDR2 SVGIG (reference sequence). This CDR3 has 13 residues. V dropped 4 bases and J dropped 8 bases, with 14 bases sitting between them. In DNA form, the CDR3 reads TGTGCCTGGACGGCGGGGGGGGTGGAAAAACTGTTTTTT. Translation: CAWTAGGVEKLFF.

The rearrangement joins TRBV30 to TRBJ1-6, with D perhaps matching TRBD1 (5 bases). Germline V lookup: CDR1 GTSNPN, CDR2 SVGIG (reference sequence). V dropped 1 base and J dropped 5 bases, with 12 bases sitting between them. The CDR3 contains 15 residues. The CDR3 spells CAWSGGEQNNSPLHF. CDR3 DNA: TGTGCCTGGAGTGGGGGGGAACAGAATAATTCACCCCTCCACTTT.

Here the CDR3 reads CASSSQGHEQYF. The CDR3 nucleotides are TGTGCCAGCAGTTCACAGGGTCACGAGCAGTACTTC. The chain couples TRBV28 to TRBJ2-7; D is possibly TRBD1 (6 bases). CDR1 MDHEN and CDR2 SYDVKM come from the germline V gene. V was pared by 4 bases and J by 5 bases, with 9 bases between. The CDR3 has 12 amino acids.

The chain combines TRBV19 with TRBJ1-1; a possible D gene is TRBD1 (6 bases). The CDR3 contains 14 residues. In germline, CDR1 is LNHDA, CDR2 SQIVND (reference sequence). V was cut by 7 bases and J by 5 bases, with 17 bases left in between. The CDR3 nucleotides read TGTGCCAGTACCCCCGCGGGGGCGGTGACTGAAGCTTTCTTT. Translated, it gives CASTPAGAVTEAFF.

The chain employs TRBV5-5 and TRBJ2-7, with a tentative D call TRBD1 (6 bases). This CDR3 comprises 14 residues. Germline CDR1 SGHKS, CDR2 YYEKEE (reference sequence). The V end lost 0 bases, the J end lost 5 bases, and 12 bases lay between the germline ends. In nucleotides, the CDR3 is TGTGCCAGCAGCTTGGGTCACAGGGTTAACGAGCAGTACTTC. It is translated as CASSLGHRVNEQYF.

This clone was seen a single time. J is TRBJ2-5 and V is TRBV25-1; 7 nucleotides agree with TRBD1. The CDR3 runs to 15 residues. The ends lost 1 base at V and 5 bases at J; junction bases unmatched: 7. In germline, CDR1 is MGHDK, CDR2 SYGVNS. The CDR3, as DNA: TGTGCCAGCAGTGAATTCGCAGGGGGATGGGAGACCCAGTACTTC. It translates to CASSEFAGGWETQYF.

In DNA, the CDR3 is TGTGCCAGCTCACCACCGGCCTCCGTCACCAATGAGCAGTTCTTC. Its protein product is CASSPPASVTNEQFF. This chain uses TRBV18 with TRBJ2-1; D not certain. The germline gives CDR1 KGHSH, CDR2 LQKENI. V lost 0 bases to trimming and J lost 6 bases, with 12 bases between them. The CDR3 runs 15 residues.

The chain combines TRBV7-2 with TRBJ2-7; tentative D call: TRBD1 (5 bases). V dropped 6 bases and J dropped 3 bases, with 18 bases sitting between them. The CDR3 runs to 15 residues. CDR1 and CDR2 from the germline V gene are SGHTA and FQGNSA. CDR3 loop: CASRQKGLRLYEQYF. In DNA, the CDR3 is TGTGCCAGCAGACAGAAGGGGCTACGTCTCTACGAGCAGTACTTC.